Presented here are 25 T cell receptor beta chains from one specimen sequenced in a study of shared clonotypes between healthy human individuals. Assay used: immunoSEQ multiplex PCR; TCRdb lists only in-frame clones, some missing. The sample shows about 2.3 million clones, 93% of them seen only once. Source material: naive CD4+ T cells from PBMCs. The subset: CD45RA+ positively selected. The receptors were sampled from a man between 18 and 35 years old in good health. Some clones in this sample may be carry-over from other donors' samples.

V and J are TRBV2 and TRBJ2-1; maybe TRBD2 (6 bases). The CDR3 runs to 11 residues. Trimming removed 0 bases at V and 12 bases at J, with 6 bases between. Germline V CDR1 and CDR2: SNHLY, FYNNEI. CDR3 nucleotides: TGTGCCAGCAGTGAAGCGGGGGGGCAGTTCTTC. Protein: CASSEAGGQFF.

The CDR3 DNA follows: TGTGCCAGCAGTGTAAACGTCAACTATGGCTACACCTTC. Translation: CASSVNVNYGYTF. V gene TRBV28 combines with J gene TRBJ1-2; D remains unclear. The CDR3 contains 13 residues. V gave up 5 bases and J gave up 2 bases, with 9 bases separating them. Germline V gives CDR1 MDHEN, CDR2 SYDVKM.

This clone was found a few times. The chain is built from TRBV7-3 and TRBJ1-2, with a possible D match to TRBD1 (6 bases). V lost 0 bases and J 2 bases, leaving 10 bases between the germline ends. Per germline, CDR1 SGHTA and CDR2 FQGTGA. The length of the CDR3 is 15 residues. As DNA, the CDR3 is TGTGCCAGCAGCTTAACTCCAGGGGAGAACTATGGCTACACCTTC. This codes for CASSLTPGENYGYTF.

The V call is TRBV2, the J call TRBJ2-1; 10 bases map to TRBD2. This CDR3 spans 16 amino acids. V shed 6 bases, J shed 6 bases, and the junction held 11 bases outside the gene matches. Per germline, CDR1 SNHLY and CDR2 FYNNEI. CDR3 amino acids: CASRLLAGRVVNEQFF. The CDR3 nucleotides read TGTGCCAGCAGATTACTAGCGGGACGGGTCGTCAATGAGCAGTTCTTC.

The V call is TRBV4-1, the J call TRBJ1-5; D remains ambiguous. The V gene lost 6 bases and the J gene lost 1 base, with 19 bases spanning the gap. Germline values: CDR1 MGHRA, CDR2 YSYEKL. CDR3 size: 17 residues. The CDR3: CASRHAPGRSSNQPQHF. CDR3 in DNA: TGCGCCAGCAGGCACGCACCGGGAAGGTCGAGCAATCAGCCCCAGCATTTT.

The chain recombines TRBV7-2 with TRBJ1-3, with D hard to call. The CDR3 consists of 14 residues. The V gene lost 3 bases and the J gene lost 0 bases, with 6 bases spanning the gap. Germline CDR1 is SGHTA and CDR2 is FQGNSA. CDR3 sequence: CASSFSRSGNTIYF. The DNA of the CDR3 is TGTGCCAGCAGCTTTTCACGCTCTGGAAACACCATATATTTT.

V and J are TRBV9 and TRBJ2-5; maybe TRBD2 (5 bases). The CDR3 is made up of 14 amino acids. V was trimmed by 4 bases and J by 5 bases, leaving 15 bases between them. The germline V gene has CDR1 SGDLS and CDR2 YYNGEE. The CDR3 sequence: CASSIRSRGETQYF. DNA for the CDR3: TGTGCCAGCAGCATCAGAAGTAGAGGGGAGACCCAGTACTTC.

This clone was observed a single time. The chain combines TRBV2 with TRBJ1-1; D not certain. CDR3 length: 13 amino acids. The V and J ends lost 4 bases and 2 bases respectively, with 8 bases between them. The germline V gene has CDR1 SNHLY and CDR2 FYNNEI. The CDR3 region has the DNA TGTGCCAGCAGTGTCACTAGCAACACTGAAGCTTTCTTT. Translated, it gives CASSVTSNTEAFF.

J is TRBJ2-2 and V is TRBV6-5; possibly TRBD1 for D (5 bases). The germline V gene has CDR1 MNHEY and CDR2 SVGAGI. CDR3 length equals 14 residues. V shed 8 bases and J shed 0 bases, with 10 bases lying between them. CDR3 sequence: CASRQFANTGELFF. The CDR3 nucleotides are TGTGCCAGCCGACAGTTCGCGAACACCGGGGAGCTGTTTTTT.

This clone was counted between two and nine times. V and J are TRBV9 and TRBJ1-1; tentatively, D is TRBD1 (6 bases). Trimming cost V 2 bases and J 11 bases, with 22 bases left between them. The CDR3 is 15 amino acids. Germline-derived CDR1 and CDR2 are SGDLS and YYNGEE. Written as DNA, the CDR3 is TGTGCCAGCAGCGTCACGGACAGTGGATCTCCCTTCGCTTTCTTT. It specifies CASSVTDSGSPFAFF. Variable domain in full (rest from reference TRBV9 and TRBJ1-1): DSGVTQTPKHLITATGQRVTLRCSPRSGDLSVYWYQQSLDQGLQFLIQYYNGEERAKGNILERFSAQQFPDLHSELNLSSLELGDSALYFCASSVTDSGSPFAFFGQGTRLTVV.

The chain carries TRBV28 and TRBJ2-3, with D maybe TRBD2 (6 bases). CDR3 length: 20 residues. The V gene lost 1 base and the J gene lost 4 bases, with 27 bases spanning the gap. Germline loops: CDR1 MDHEN, CDR2 SYDVKM. The CDR3 nucleotides read TGTGCCAGCAGTTTATCCCAAGTCACTCTGGAGGGCCCATCCCCAGATACGCAGTATTTT. Protein: CASSLSQVTLEGPSPDTQYF.

V usage is TRBV10-1 and J usage is TRBJ2-7, with 12 positions matching TRBD2. The length of the CDR3 is 16 residues. Germline V gives CDR1 WNHNN, CDR2 SYGVQD (reference sequence). V shed 6 bases and J 8 bases; nucleotides not matched to a gene: 14. The CDR3 coding sequence is TGCGCCAGCAGCCCTCGGGGGGCTAGCGGGGGGGAAAAGCAGTACTTC. It specifies CASSPRGASGGEKQYF.

This chain uses TRBV6-5 with TRBJ1-5; the D is unclear. The V and J ends lost 5 bases and 4 bases respectively, with 12 bases between them. The CDR3 extends over 14 amino acids. CDR1 MNHEY and CDR2 SVGAGI come from the germline V gene. CDR3 in amino acids: CASSADGNNQPQHF. As DNA, the CDR3 is TGTGCCAGCAGTGCGGACGGAAATAATCAGCCCCAGCATTTT.

This chain uses TRBV11-3 with TRBJ2-2, with 12 nucleotides matching TRBD1. After removal of 3 bases from V and 7 bases from J, the junction contained 3 bases not matched to a gene. Germline V lookup: CDR1 SGHNT, CDR2 YENEEA. The CDR3 sequence is 15 residues long. CDR3 in DNA: TGTGCCAGCAGCTTTGGGACAGGGGGCGACGGGGAGCTGTTTTTT. This encodes CASSFGTGGDGELFF.

The rearrangement joins TRBV27 to TRBJ2-5; D uncertain. The DNA matches TRBJ2-7 better at its end, which makes the J call doubtful. CDR1 is MNHEY, CDR2 SMNVEV, per germline (reference sequence). This CDR3 contains 12 residues. As DNA, the CDR3 is TGTGCCAGCAGTTTAAACTCCTACGAGCAGTACTTC. The encoded protein is CASSLNSYEQYF.

This clone was seen a few times. The chain carries TRBV4-1 and TRBJ2-7; perhaps TRBD2 as D (6 bases). The CDR3 contains 14 residues. Germline V gene lookup returns CDR1 MGHRA and CDR2 YSYEKL. Trimming cost V 3 bases and J 2 bases, with 11 bases left between them. The CDR3 nucleotides are TGCGCCAGCAGCCACCTCGGCGGGGCCTACGAGCAGTACTTC. It yields the protein CASSHLGGAYEQYF.

V and J are TRBV9 and TRBJ2-4, with 13 nucleotides matching TRBD2. The CDR3 has 17 residues. Germline CDR1 is SGDLS and CDR2 is YYNGEE. The ends lost 1 base at V and 2 bases at J; junction bases unmatched: 3. In DNA form, the CDR3 reads TGTGCCAGCAGCGTAACCGGGACTAGCGGGACCAAAAACATTCAGTACTTC. Encoded protein: CASSVTGTSGTKNIQYF. The full variable domain, in which reference TRBV9 and TRBJ2-4 provide the parts outside the CDR3, is DSGVTQTPKHLITATGQRVTLRCSPRSGDLSVYWYQQSLDQGLQFLIQYYNGEERAKGNILERFSAQQFPDLHSELNLSSLELGDSALYFCASSVTGTSGTKNIQYFGAGTRLSVL.

The chain is built from TRBV30 and TRBJ2-5; 8 bases are a match to TRBD2. CDR3 length equals 13 residues. J lost 5 bases, V lost 3 bases, and 5 bases had no gene match. Germline CDR1 and CDR2: GTSNPN and SVGIG (reference sequence). The CDR3 region has the DNA TGTGCCTGGAGCGGACTAGCTGGTGAGACCCAGTACTTC. This codes for CAWSGLAGETQYF.

V usage is TRBV29-1 and J usage is TRBJ2-5; D may match TRBD1 or TRBD2 (6 bases each). The CDR3 totals 13 residues. The germline gives CDR1 SQVTM, CDR2 ANQGSEA. Deletions cut 8 bases from V and 5 bases from J, with 18 bases between. The CDR3: CSSGGRVFETQYF. CDR3 sequence (DNA): TGCAGCTCCGGGGGCAGGGTTTTCGAGACCCAGTACTTC.

The chain has TRBV7-2 and TRBJ2-7; a weak D match, TRBD2 (6 bases). Germline lookup yields CDR1 SGHTA and CDR2 FQGNSA. This CDR3 comprises 14 residues. V lost 7 bases and J 2 bases, leaving 15 bases between the germline ends. The CDR3 protein is CASNLRGNTYEQYF. The CDR3 coding sequence is TGTGCCAGCAATCTACGGGGGAATACCTACGAGCAGTACTTC. Full variable domain (outside the CDR3, taken from reference TRBV7-2 and TRBJ2-7): GAGVSQSPSNKVTEKGKDVELRCDPISGHTALYWYRQSLGQGLEFLIYFQGNSAPDKSGLPSDRFSAERTGGSVSTLTIQRTQQEDSAVYLCASNLRGNTYEQYFGPGTRLTVT.

The chain uses TRBV4-1 and TRBJ2-2; TRBD1 matches 7 bases. The CDR3 totals 16 residues. Germline-derived CDR1 and CDR2 are MGHRA and YSYEKL. With V trimmed by 6 bases and J by 1 base, 8 bases remained unmatched. The CDR3 sequence: CASRLRQGLNTGELFF. The DNA for the CDR3 is TGCGCCAGCAGACTCCGACAGGGCCTGAACACCGGGGAGCTGTTTTTT.

J is TRBJ2-7 and V is TRBV4-2; 11 bases map to TRBD2. Germline CDR1 and CDR2: LGHNA and YNFKEQ. The ends lost 0 bases at V and 0 bases at J; junction bases unmatched: 7. This CDR3 spans 18 amino acids. The CDR3 DNA is TGTGCCAGCAGCCAAGATACAACTAGCGGGAGTTTCTCCTACGAGCAGTACTTC. Its protein is CASSQDTTSGSFSYEQYF.

V and J are TRBV4-3 and TRBJ1-3; no clear D gene. From germline, CDR1 is LGHNA and CDR2 YSLEER. The CDR3 totals 17 residues. V lost 2 bases and J lost 0, with 14 bases in between. The DNA of the CDR3 is TGCGCCAGCAGCCAATCCCATGGGCCTTACTCTGGAAACACCATATATTTT. Translated, it gives CASSQSHGPYSGNTIYF.

The gene calls are TRBV19 and TRBJ1-1, with D tentatively TRBD1 (6 bases). CDR1 LNHDA and CDR2 SQIVND come from the germline V gene (reference sequence). CDR3 length equals 15 residues. Trimming stripped 5 bases from V and 3 bases from J, with 16 bases between. The CDR3 sequence: CASSPRTGRYTEAFF. The CDR3 region has the DNA TGTGCCAGTAGTCCCCGAACAGGGAGGTACACTGAAGCTTTCTTT.

The chain carries TRBV5-6 and TRBJ2-3; no firm D call. Germline V CDR1 and CDR2: SGHDT, YYEEEE. Trimming removed 5 bases from V and 3 bases from J, with 4 bases in between. There are 11 residues in the CDR3. The CDR3 loop reads CASSTTDTQYF. In DNA, the CDR3 is TGTGCCAGCAGTACAACAGATACGCAGTATTTT.